This T cell receptor beta chain was documented in a study of blood T cell repertoires in COVID-19. V gave up 1 base and J gave up 0 bases, with 14 bases separating them. From germline, CDR1 is SGHRS and CDR2 YFSETQ. This CDR3 spans 17 amino acids. Assay used: immunoSEQ multiplex PCR; TCRdb lists only in-frame clones, some missing. The data contain around 500,000 clones, 75% to 90% of them singletons. This chain connects TRBV5-1 to TRBJ2-4; weak D call: TRBD2 (5 bases). This receptor was identified in a woman aged 55-70 years who had recovered from COVID-19. Sequenced sample: PBMCs or T cells enriched from blood (not recorded which). The CDR3 is CASSLKEADGAKNIQYF. The CDR3 nucleotides read TGCGCCAGCAGCTTGAAGGAGGCCGACGGAGCCAAAAACATTCAGTACTTC. Filled out from reference TRBV5-1 and TRBJ2-4, the complete variable domain reads KAGVTQTPRYLIKTRGQQVTLSCSPISGHRSVSWYQQTPGQGLQFLFEYFSETQRNKGNFPGRFSGRQFSNSRSEMNVSTLELGDSALYLCASSLKEADGAKNIQYFGAGTRLSVL.